This T cell receptor beta chain is from a study of blood T cell repertoires in COVID-19. In the study overall: Italy, Spain and the United States were the sources of the convalescent and acute COVID-19 samples.

CDR1 is LNHDA, CDR2 SQIVND, per germline (reference sequence). The CDR3 is 13 residues long. V lost 10 bases to trimming and J lost 5 bases; unmatched junction nucleotides: 4. Per the original data handling: How many nucleated cells were present was estimated from reference gene primer amplification. This table comes from immunoSEQ multiplex PCR, and its TCRdb copy is limited to in-frame clones, with some not included. V and J calls and clone size are given by that table; D and trimming were obtained from the DNA. The sample has around 400,000 clones, more than 75% seen once. The rearrangement links TRBV19 to TRBJ1-4; 10 nucleotides match TRBD1. The sequence derives from a woman aged 60-70 years with COVID-19, enrolled during active disease. The specimen sequenced was peripheral blood. CDR3 protein: CATRDRGNEKLFF. The CDR3 nucleotides read TGTGCCACCCGGGACAGGGGAAATGAAAAACTGTTTTTT.